This T cell receptor (beta chain) is drawn from a study of identical twins. Regarding the study as a whole: Insertions were fewer in abundant cord blood beta clonotypes, whereas memory repertoires showed none of this pattern. Beta out-of-frame sequences showed weaker excess sharing between twins. There was an excess of low generation probability in the out-of-frame alpha sequences that twins shared.

After removal of 5 bases from V and 8 bases from J, the junction contained 9 bases not matched to a gene. The CDR3 runs to 15 residues. Germline-derived CDR1 and CDR2 are SNHLY and FYNNEI. This clonotype was counted ten times or more. Its antigen is not known. TCRdb used MiXCR to reprocess the 5' RACE reads, holding one entry per CDR3 protein. Of about 570,000 distinct CDR3 sequences in the sample, 9.6% were seen once. The same specimen was also included in a second study, on yellow fever vaccine responses in identical twins.

The sequenced sample was PBMCs. The clonotype comes from a woman younger than 30 in good health. The gene calls are TRBV2 and TRBJ2-1; 10 nucleotides agree with TRBD1. Written as DNA, the CDR3 is TGTGCCAGCAGTAACCGGGACAGGGGTGGCGATGAGCAGTTCTTC. This codes for CASSNRDRGGDEQFF.